This T cell receptor beta chain is drawn from a study of blood T cells in healthy people across ages. The study, taken as a whole, reports: Any changes in expanded clonotypes were possibly confounded, as donor CMV status remained unknown. With naive T cell percentage, TCR beta diversity showed a strong correlation. The study found more naive CD4+ cells and higher diversity in long-lived than aged donors.

The sample holds a few counts of this clonotype. No antigen is known for it. It was with a sample-barcoded 5' primer and a J-beta primer mix that a second PCR of about 6 to 11 cycles was run. TCRdb recomputed calls from the 5' RACE reads with MiXCR, one row per CDR3 protein. Of approximately 320,000 distinct CDR3 sequences in the sample, roughly 27% were seen once. Per germline, CDR1 SGDLS and CDR2 YYNGEE. The V gene lost 4 bases and the J gene lost 3 bases, with 25 bases spanning the gap. The CDR3 is made up of 19 amino acids. Material for sequencing was blood. The TCR was taken from a woman between 65 and 79 years old in good health. This rearrangement joins TRBV9 to TRBJ1-4, with D unresolved. For the CDR3, the DNA is TGTGCCAGCAGCATGCGACCGAGCACTAGGGAGTGGGCTAATGAAAAACTGTTTTTT. It translates to CASSMRPSTREWANEKLFF. The full variable domain, completed using reference TRBV9 and TRBJ1-4, is DSGVTQTPKHLITATGQRVTLRCSPRSGDLSVYWYQQSLDQGLQFLIQYYNGEERAKGNILERFSAQQFPDLHSELNLSSLELGDSALYFCASSMRPSTREWANEKLFFGSGTQLSVL.